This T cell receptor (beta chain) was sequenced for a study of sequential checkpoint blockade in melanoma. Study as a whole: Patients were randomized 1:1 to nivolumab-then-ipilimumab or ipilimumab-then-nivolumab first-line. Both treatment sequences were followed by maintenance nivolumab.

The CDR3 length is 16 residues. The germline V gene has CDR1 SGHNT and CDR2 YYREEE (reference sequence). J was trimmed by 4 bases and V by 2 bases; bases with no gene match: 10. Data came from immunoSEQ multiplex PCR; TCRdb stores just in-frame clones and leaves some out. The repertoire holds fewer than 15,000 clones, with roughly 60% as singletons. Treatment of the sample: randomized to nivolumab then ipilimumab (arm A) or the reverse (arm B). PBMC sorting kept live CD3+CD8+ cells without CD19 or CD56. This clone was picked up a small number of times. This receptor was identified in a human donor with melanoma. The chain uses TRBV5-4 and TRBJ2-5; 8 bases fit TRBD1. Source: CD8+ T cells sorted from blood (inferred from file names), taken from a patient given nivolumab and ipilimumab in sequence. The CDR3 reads CASSFGTGGIGETQYF. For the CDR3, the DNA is TGTGCCAGCAGCTTCGGCACAGGGGGTATCGGAGAGACCCAGTACTTC.